Below are 22 T cell receptor beta chains sequenced from a single sample in a study of radiation and T cells in renal cell carcinoma (dated by TCRdb to about 2020). The library was obtained by the immunoSEQ multiplex PCR assay. Not all clones reach the TCRdb copy of this immuneACCESS table, which keeps in-frame sequences only. Checked studies attribute under half of the gap to unresolved V genes and leave the rest unexplained. The sample table shows 60,000 to 80,000 clones, and roughly 82% are seen once. The ten largest clonotypes hold 5.5% to 7.5% of the sample. The sample's time point label is to be understood as: blood 2 weeks post-SBRT. In light of the paper, this sample's treatment or condition label describes: 15 Gy SBRT to primary tumor, nephrectomy 4 weeks later. The material sequenced was blood, taken from a patient whose treatment included radiotherapy and nephrectomy. Every receptor here comes from a man aged 60 to 69 with renal cell carcinoma.

This chain joins TRBV2 and TRBJ2-2; TRBD2 aligns across 11 bases. The CDR3 has 18 residues. The germline gives CDR1 SNHLY, CDR2 FYNNEI. V trimming: 0 bases; J trimming: 3 bases; junction bases outside the gene matches: 6. This CDR3 is CASSEARTSGRYTGELFF. The CDR3 DNA is TGTGCCAGCAGTGAAGCTCGGACTAGCGGGCGATACACCGGGGAGCTGTTTTTT.

This clone was picked up one time. The chain links TRBV27 to TRBJ2-7, with 7 bases aligning to TRBD2. Germline-derived CDR1 and CDR2 are MNHEY and SMNVEV (reference sequence). Trimming removed 3 bases from V and 0 bases from J; junction bases left unmatched: 14. This CDR3 comprises 18 residues. CDR3 nucleotides: TGTGCCAGCAGTTTGGAGGGAGCGGGGTTAGGGAGCTCCTACGAGCAGTACTTC. Translation gives CASSLEGAGLGSSYEQYF.

V gene TRBV13 combines with J gene TRBJ2-7; 10 bases fit TRBD2. Germline V gene data show CDR1 as PRHDT and CDR2 as FYEKMQ (reference sequence). The V gene end was trimmed by 5 bases and the J gene end by 3 bases; junction bases not matched to a gene: 4. The CDR3 runs to 14 residues. The CDR3 reads CASSPRTSGYEQYF. CDR3 nucleotides: TGTGCCAGCAGCCCCCGGACTAGCGGCTACGAGCAGTACTTC.

This sequence joins TRBV2 and TRBJ1-5, with unresolved D. The CDR3 is 14 amino acids. CDR1 is SNHLY, CDR2 FYNNEI, per germline. Trimming took 3 bases from V and 4 from J, leaving 10 bases between them. CDR3 bases: TGTGCCAGCAGTGACGAACTTCCGAATCAGCCCCAGCATTTT. Residues: CASSDELPNQPQHF.

This chain joins TRBV6-6 and TRBJ2-7, with TRBD1 matching 8 bases. The V segment lost 8 bases and the J segment 5 bases; nucleotides outside the gene matches: 11. Germline loops: CDR1 MNHNY, CDR2 SVGAGI (reference sequence). The CDR3 consists of 14 residues. The CDR3 nucleotides read TGTGCCAGCCGCTGGGGGGACAGGACCAACGAGCAGTACTTC. Amino acid sequence: CASRWGDRTNEQYF.

The rearrangement uses TRBV6-5 and TRBJ2-7; 7 bases align to TRBD1. Trimming removed 2 bases from V and 4 bases from J; junction bases left unmatched: 5. The CDR3 totals 14 residues. CDR1 MNHEY and CDR2 SVGAGI come from the germline V gene. The CDR3 nucleotides read TGTGCCAGCAGTTACGAGACAGGGACATACGAGCAGTACTTC. Amino acid sequence: CASSYETGTYEQYF.

The rearrangement joins TRBV27 to TRBJ1-1; D call uncertain. Trimming took off 5 bases at V and 0 bases at J, with 7 bases between the two ends. Germline V gives CDR1 MNHEY, CDR2 SMNVEV (reference sequence). The CDR3 runs 13 residues. The DNA of the CDR3 is TGTGCCAGCAGTCCGACATTGAACACTGAAGCTTTCTTT. Translating gives CASSPTLNTEAFF.

V gene TRBV29-1 combines with J gene TRBJ2-2, with unresolved D. Germline CDR1 reads SQVTM; CDR2 reads ANQGSEA. This CDR3 spans 13 amino acids. V lost 4 bases, J lost 2 bases, and 8 bases lay in between. CDR3 amino acids: CSVGPRNTGELFF. The CDR3 DNA reads TGCAGCGTTGGTCCCAGAAACACCGGGGAGCTGTTTTTT.

The J gene is TRBJ1-5, the V gene TRBV11-2, with D perhaps matching TRBD1 (6 bases). The V end lost 1 base, the J end lost 3 bases, and 10 bases lay between the germline ends. Germline lookup yields CDR1 SGHAT and CDR2 FQNNGV. This CDR3 contains 15 residues. Here the CDR3 reads CASSLGGGYNQPQHF. CDR3 in DNA: TGTGCCAGCAGCTTAGGAGGGGGTTACAATCAGCCCCAGCATTTT.

The chain employs TRBV11-2 and TRBJ2-7; 7 nucleotides align to TRBD2. The CDR3 has 15 amino acids. J lost 4 bases, V lost 3 bases, and 9 bases had no gene match. The V gene's germline CDR1 is SGHAT and CDR2 FQNNGV. CDR3 protein: CASSFSREEEYEQYF. The CDR3 nucleotides read TGTGCCAGCAGCTTTAGCCGGGAGGAGGAATACGAGCAGTACTTC.

The J gene is TRBJ2-5, the V gene TRBV28, with TRBD2 matching 7 bases. Germline CDR1 MDHEN, CDR2 SYDVKM. The CDR3 is made up of 16 amino acids. The V segment lost 3 bases and the J segment 0 bases; nucleotides outside the gene matches: 7. The CDR3 protein is CASSFVSGSYQETQYF. In DNA, the CDR3 is TGTGCCAGCAGTTTCGTTAGCGGGTCGTACCAAGAGACCCAGTACTTC.

V is TRBV6-5 and J is TRBJ1-5; TRBD1 matches 8 bases. This CDR3 is 14 amino acids long. V lost 6 bases to trimming and J lost 3 bases; unmatched junction nucleotides: 4. Germline V lookup: CDR1 MNHEY, CDR2 SVGAGI. The CDR3 bases are TGTGCCAGCAGCCGGACAGGGATCAATCAGCCCCAGCATTTT. Protein product: CASSRTGINQPQHF.

The V and J genes are TRBV19 and TRBJ2-2; TRBD1 matches at 9 bases. The CDR3 loop spans 14 amino acids. The V gene end was trimmed by 8 bases and the J gene end by 5 bases; junction bases not matched to a gene: 6. Germline CDR1 LNHDA, CDR2 SQIVND (reference sequence). The CDR3 DNA sequence: TGTGCCAGTGAACAGGGGGCGAGAACCGGGGAGCTGTTTTTT. Protein: CASEQGARTGELFF.

The chain uses TRBV9 and TRBJ2-1; no firm D call. Germline V gene sequence: CDR1 SGDLS, CDR2 YYNGEE. This CDR3 is 14 amino acids long. V was pared by 4 bases and J by 0 bases, with 8 bases between. This CDR3 is CASSTGPSYNEQFF. Written as DNA, the CDR3 is TGTGCCAGCAGCACCGGGCCCTCCTACAATGAGCAGTTCTTC.

This rearrangement joins TRBV10-1 to TRBJ2-7; TRBD1 or TRBD2 may be the D gene (5 bases each). CDR3 length equals 12 residues. CDR1 is WNHNN and CDR2 is SYGVQD in the germline V gene (reference sequence). The V end lost 4 bases, the J end lost 7 bases, and 11 bases lay between the germline ends. CDR3 DNA sequence: TGCGCCAGCAGTGCTCGATGGGGGGAGCAGTACTTC. It specifies CASSARWGEQYF.

This chain uses TRBV15 with TRBJ1-4; 7 bases match TRBD1. From germline, CDR1 is LNHNV and CDR2 YYDKDF (reference sequence). CDR3 length equals 14 residues. Trimming removed 1 base from V and 8 bases from J; junction bases left unmatched: 4. DNA of the CDR3: TGTGCCACCAGCAGAGCCGACAGGGAGGAAAAACTGTTTTTT. Protein product: CATSRADREEKLFF.

J is TRBJ1-2 and V is TRBV7-8; D perhaps matches TRBD1 (5 bases). The germline gives CDR1 SGHVS, CDR2 FQNEAQ. Trimming stripped 1 base from V and 3 bases from J, with 9 bases between. The CDR3 runs 14 residues. CDR3 sequence (DNA): TGTGCCAGCAGCTTAGAAGGGGTCTACTATGGCTACACCTTC. It yields the protein CASSLEGVYYGYTF.

The J gene is TRBJ2-5, the V gene TRBV27; 7 bases are a match to TRBD1. The ends lost 3 bases at V and 3 bases at J; junction bases unmatched: 4. Germline V gene data show CDR1 as MNHEY and CDR2 as SMNVEV (reference sequence). The CDR3 sequence is 14 residues long. CDR3 in amino acids: CASSLTTGKETQYF. In DNA form, the CDR3 reads TGTGCCAGCAGTTTGACGACAGGGAAAGAGACCCAGTACTTC.

This sequence joins TRBV5-1 and TRBJ2-4; D is possibly TRBD1 (6 bases). This CDR3 comprises 15 residues. V was cut by 1 base and J by 7 bases, with 15 bases left in between. Germline V CDR1 and CDR2: SGHRS, YFSETQ. The CDR3 here is CASSLSRGQGNIQYF. In nucleotides, the CDR3 is TGCGCCAGCAGCTTGTCCCGGGGCCAGGGGAACATTCAGTACTTC.

The chain couples TRBV28 to TRBJ1-1; 8 bases match TRBD1. The germline gives CDR1 MDHEN, CDR2 SYDVKM. This CDR3 is built from 13 residues. V trimming: 9 bases; J trimming: 1 base; junction bases outside the gene matches: 4. This chain's CDR3 is CASLQGGNTEAFF. In DNA form, the CDR3 reads TGTGCCAGTCTACAGGGGGGGAACACTGAAGCTTTCTTT. The entire variable domain, with the rest obtained from reference TRBV28 and TRBJ1-1, is as follows: DVKVTQSSRYLVKRTGEKVFLECVQDMDHENMFWYRQDPGLGLRLIYFSYDVKMKEKGDIPEGYSVSREKKERFSLILESASTNQTSMYLCASLQGGNTEAFFGQGTRLTVV.

The CDR3 DNA reads as TGTGCCAGCAGCCCGCAAGAGGGCCCGGGCTACGAGCAGTACTTC. Amino acid sequence: CASSPQEGPGYEQYF. V gene TRBV5-4 combines with J gene TRBJ2-7; a possible D gene is TRBD2 (5 bases). The V end lost 4 bases, the J end lost 3 bases, and 17 bases lay between the germline ends. Germline assignment: CDR1 SGHNT and CDR2 YYREEE (reference sequence). The CDR3 length is 15 residues.

In its sample, this clone is medium-sized. The chain joins TRBV11-3 to TRBJ2-2; no firm D call. The CDR3 length is 15 residues. V gave up 6 bases and J gave up 0 bases, with 11 bases separating them. Germline CDR1 and CDR2: SGHNT and YENEEA. This CDR3 reads CASSQDQSNTGELFF. The CDR3 nucleotides are TGTGCCAGCAGTCAAGACCAATCGAACACCGGGGAGCTGTTTTTT.